Listed below are T cell receptor beta chains from one sample, sequenced in a study of blood T cells in healthy people across ages. In TCRdb, the 5' RACE reads were re-called with MiXCR into one record per CDR3 protein. The sample yields more than 900,000 distinct CDR3 sequences, 20% to 25% seen once. These sequences were also reported in another study, on T cells of mothers and their children.

The sequencing sample was made of blood. Source of these receptors: a girl under 10 years old in good health. Each CDR3 is given with its conserved first and last residue. The D gene is left open where the match is weak. Where a row states a size, it is once, few, many or the class of an expanded clone; other rows omit it.

clone_size	j_call	v_call	d_call	cdr3_length	cdr3_nt	cdr3_aa
NA	TRBJ2-1	TRBV10-3	NA	14	TGTGCCATCAGTGACAGGCACCAGGATAATGAGCAGTTCTTC	CAISDRHQDNEQFF
NA	TRBJ2-3	TRBV10-3	NA	16	TGTGCCACTCAAAACAGTTGGGGGCCGAGCACAGATACGCAGTATTTT	CATQNSWGPSTDTQYF
few	TRBJ2-3	TRBV6-5	TRBD2	17	TGTGCCAGCAGTTACTTTCGGCTAGCGGAAAACACAGATACGCAGTATTTT	CASSYFRLAENTDTQYF
few	TRBJ2-3	TRBV29-1	TRBD2	19	TGCAGCGTTGCGCGGACTAGCGGGGGATACCTAACTAGCACAGATACGCAGTATTTT	CSVARTSGGYLTSTDTQYF
NA	TRBJ2-4	TRBV7-2	NA	16	TGTGCCAGCAGCGTAACAGGGCCTCACGCCAAAAACATTCAGTACTTC	CASSVTGPHAKNIQYF
NA	TRBJ1-1	TRBV7-9	NA	12	TGTGCCAGCAGCTGGTCGGGGACTGAAGCTTTCTTT	CASSWSGTEAFF
NA	TRBJ2-3	TRBV4-3	NA	15	TGCGCCAGCAGCCAAGATAGAGCGGACACAGATACGCAGTATTTT	CASSQDRADTDTQYF
NA	TRBJ2-6	TRBV7-2	NA	14	TGTGCCAGCTCTCCACGGGGAGGGGCCAACGTCCTGACTTTC	CASSPRGGANVLTF
NA	TRBJ1-2	TRBV3-1	NA	15	TGTGCCAGCAGCCAACTCAACGACCTCCGGTATGGCTACACCTTC	CASSQLNDLRYGYTF
NA	TRBJ2-5	TRBV3-1	TRBD2	15	TGTGCCAGCAGCCAGGGTCTAGCGGTCGGTGAGACCCAGTACTTC	CASSQGLAVGETQYF
NA	TRBJ1-4	TRBV3-1	NA	17	TGTGCCAGCAGCCAAGATGGAGGGAGAACAACTAATGAAAAACTGTTTTTT	CASSQDGGRTTNEKLFF
few	TRBJ2-7	TRBV7-2	NA	12	TGTGCCAGCAGTCAGTACTCCAGGGGGCAGTACTTC	CASSQYSRGQYF
NA	TRBJ2-5	TRBV24-1	TRBD2	16	TGTGCCACCAGTGCTGACTTGCGGGGGGCTCGCGAGACCCAGTACTTC	CATSADLRGARETQYF
NA	TRBJ2-1	TRBV29-1	TRBD2	14	TGCAGCGTTGAAGGGCGGGAGGACAACAATGAGCAGTTCTTC	CSVEGREDNNEQFF
NA	TRBJ2-7	TRBV20-1	NA	13	TGCAGTGCCGAACAGAGCGTATCCTACGAGCAGTACTTC	CSAEQSVSYEQYF
once	TRBJ1-2	TRBV5-1	TRBD1	14	TGCGCCAGCCTTAATGAACAGGGGAGTAACGGCTACACCTTC	CASLNEQGSNGYTF
NA	TRBJ1-1	TRBV7-9	NA	14	TGTGCCAGCAGTCAACTCGGGACAAACTATGAAGCTTTCTTT	CASSQLGTNYEAFF
few	TRBJ2-7	TRBV28	TRBD2	14	TGTGCCAGCAGTCAGACTAGCGGGAGACGCGAGCAGTACTTC	CASSQTSGRREQYF
NA	TRBJ2-5	TRBV2	NA	12	TGTGCCAGCAGTCCAATCCCAGAGACCCAGTACTTC	CASSPIPETQYF
once	TRBJ2-1	TRBV7-8	NA	16	TGTGCCAGCAGATCTTACAGGGAGGGGAAACTCAATGAGCAGTTCTTC	CASRSYREGKLNEQFF
once	TRBJ2-3	TRBV28	TRBD2	15	TGTGCCAGCAGTTATAGCGGGAGTGGGGCAGATACGCAGTATTTT	CASSYSGSGADTQYF
few	TRBJ2-1	TRBV28	TRBD1	13	TGTGCCAGCACCTGGACAGGGACCGTTGAGCAGTTCTTC	CASTWTGTVEQFF
few	TRBJ1-1	TRBV6-5	TRBD1	12	TGTGCCAGCAGTTACGACAGGGGTGAAGCTTTCTTT	CASSYDRGEAFF
NA	TRBJ2-3	TRBV24-1	NA	16	TGTGCCACCAGTGATTTGGGGGGGCAGGCCGAGGATACGCAGTATTTT	CATSDLGGQAEDTQYF
few	TRBJ2-7	TRBV4-3	NA	13	TGCGCCAGCAGCCAAGATAAAGGCTCCGAGCAGTACTTC	CASSQDKGSEQYF
NA	TRBJ2-3	TRBV5-6	NA	12	TGTGCCAGCAGCCCTTTAGCGTATACGCAGTATTTT	CASSPLAYTQYF
NA	TRBJ2-5	TRBV29-1	NA	11	TGCAGCGAACACACCGCAGAGGCCCAGTACTTC	CSEHTAEAQYF
NA	TRBJ2-5	TRBV7-2	NA	14	TGTGCCAGCAGCTTAGGGCGGGGGCTGCGGACCCAGTACTTC	CASSLGRGLRTQYF
many	TRBJ1-1	TRBV7-2	NA	12	TGTGCCAGCAGCTTTCAGGACACTGAAGCTTTCTTT	CASSFQDTEAFF
NA	TRBJ1-5	TRBV6-5	NA	14	TGTGCCAGCAGTTACAAGCGAGGCTTTCAGCCCCAGCATTTT	CASSYKRGFQPQHF
few	TRBJ1-1	TRBV29-1	TRBD1	14	TGCAGCGTTGCTCGGGACAGGTTCAAAACTGAAGCTTTCTTT	CSVARDRFKTEAFF
many	TRBJ2-5	TRBV5-5	NA	13	TGTGCCAGCAGCTTGGCGGGTGACGAGACCCAGTACTTC	CASSLAGDETQYF
few	TRBJ2-1	TRBV7-9	NA	15	TGTGCCAGCAGCTTAGATCGAGCTGCCTACAATGAGCAGTTCTTC	CASSLDRAAYNEQFF
NA	TRBJ2-2	TRBV13	TRBD2	20	TGTGCCAGCAGCTCCCCTTCGAGGCTAGCGGGAGGTTGGAACACCGGGGAGCTGTTTTTT	CASSSPSRLAGGWNTGELFF
few	TRBJ2-2	TRBV20-1	NA	12	TGCAGTGCTCCTACTTCGACCGGGGAGCTGTTTTTT	CSAPTSTGELFF
NA	TRBJ1-1	TRBV7-8	NA	15	TGTGCCAGCAGCTCCGGTACACAATTAGCCACTGAAGCTTTCTTT	CASSSGTQLATEAFF
NA	TRBJ2-5	TRBV20-1	NA	14	TGCAGTGCTAAGGCGGGCTCAGCCCAAGAGACCCAGTACTTC	CSAKAGSAQETQYF
few	TRBJ2-6	TRBV7-9	NA	14	TGTGCCAGCAGCTTACGGGGCGATCCCGCCGTCCTGACTTTC	CASSLRGDPAVLTF
NA	TRBJ2-5	TRBV4-1	NA	17	TGCGCCAGCAGCCAAGAGGGTAAAGGGTCGTTCCAAGAGACCCAGTACTTC	CASSQEGKGSFQETQYF
NA	TRBJ2-7	TRBV5-1	TRBD2	16	TGCGCCAGCAGCTGGGGACTAGCGGGAGAACGTTACGAGCAGTACTTC	CASSWGLAGERYEQYF
few	TRBJ2-1	TRBV4-1	TRBD1	15	TGCGCCAGCGGACCGGGACAGGGGTCCGTCAATGAGCAGTTCTTC	CASGPGQGSVNEQFF
few	TRBJ1-1	TRBV20-1	NA	11	TGCAGTGCTGAGGGGGGCGCTGAAGCTTTCTTT	CSAEGGAEAFF
NA	TRBJ2-7	TRBV6-1	TRBD1	14	TGTGCCAGCAGGGGACAGGTGGGAGGCTACGAGCAGTACTTC	CASRGQVGGYEQYF
NA	TRBJ2-5	TRBV25-1	NA	13	TGTGCCAGCAGCGAATTCGGGGCGGAGACCCAGTACTTC	CASSEFGAETQYF
few	TRBJ2-5	TRBV18	TRBD2	17	TGTGCCAGCTCACCGTGGACTAGCGGGGTCCTGAGGGAGACCCAGTACTTC	CASSPWTSGVLRETQYF
NA	TRBJ1-4	TRBV29-1	NA	11	TGCAGCGTTGTGGAGAATGAAAAACTGTTTTTT	CSVVENEKLFF
NA	TRBJ1-1	TRBV7-9	NA	14	TGTGCCAGCAGCCCCTCCCCAGAGAACACTGAAGCTTTCTTT	CASSPSPENTEAFF
few	TRBJ1-4	TRBV19	NA	16	TGTGCCAGTAGGACCCAGTGGACAGACACTAATGAAAAACTGTTTTTT	CASRTQWTDTNEKLFF
many	TRBJ2-3	TRBV12-3/TRBV12-4	NA	14	TGTGCCAGCAGCCTAGGGGGGAACACAGATACGCAGTATTTT	CASSLGGNTDTQYF
NA	TRBJ1-2	TRBV29-1	TRBD1	11	TGCAGCGTTGAGACAGGGCCTGGCTACACCTTC	CSVETGPGYTF
few	TRBJ1-2	TRBV6-6	TRBD1	14	TGTGCCAGCACCTACGAAGGGACAGACTATGGCTACACCTTC	CASTYEGTDYGYTF
NA	TRBJ2-1	TRBV7-6	NA	16	TGTGCCAGCAGCTTAGACGAGGGGCCAGGCGGGGTTGAGCAGTTCTTC	CASSLDEGPGGVEQFF
few	TRBJ1-2	TRBV12-3/TRBV12-4	NA	15	TGTGCCAGCAGTTTAGCGCAGGGCAGGGTAGATGGCTACACCTTC	CASSLAQGRVDGYTF